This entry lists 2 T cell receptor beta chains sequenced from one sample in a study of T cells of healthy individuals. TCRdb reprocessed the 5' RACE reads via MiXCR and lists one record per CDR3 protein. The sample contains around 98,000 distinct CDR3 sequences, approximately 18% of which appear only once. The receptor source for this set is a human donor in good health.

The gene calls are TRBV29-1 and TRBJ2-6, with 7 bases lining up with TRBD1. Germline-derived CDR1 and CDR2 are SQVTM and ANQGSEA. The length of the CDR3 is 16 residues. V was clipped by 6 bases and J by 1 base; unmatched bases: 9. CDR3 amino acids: CSVRDRKDSGANVLTF. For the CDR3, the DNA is TGCAGCGTCCGGGACAGAAAAGATTCTGGGGCCAACGTCCTGACTTTC.

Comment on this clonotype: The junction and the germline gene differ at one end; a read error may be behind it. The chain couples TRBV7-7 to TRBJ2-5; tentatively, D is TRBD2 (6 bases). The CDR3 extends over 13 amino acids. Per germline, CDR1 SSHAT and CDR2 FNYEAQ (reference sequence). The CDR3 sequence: CASSLGGLGTQYF. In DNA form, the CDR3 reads TGTGCTAGCAGCTTGGGGGGACTGGGGACCCAGTACTTC.